This TCR beta chain was found in a study of blood T cell repertoires in COVID-19. At the level of the study: T cells, B-cell-depleted T cells, or PBMCs supplied cDNA or gDNA.

Germline V CDR1 and CDR2: SGHTA, FQGNSA. CDR3 size: 17 residues. V was clipped by 5 bases and J by 1 base; unmatched bases: 5. Method: immunoSEQ multiplex PCR; TCRdb's copy keeps in-frame clones and lacks some. The sample carries tens of thousands of clones, roughly 90% recorded once. The chain carries TRBV7-2 and TRBJ2-1; 13 bases are shared with TRBD2. Sequenced input: peripheral blood. The clonotype was recovered from a man at least 80 years old with acute or convalescent COVID-19. CDR3 amino acids: CASSPTSGGGSYNEQFF. The CDR3 nucleotides read TGTGCCAGCAGCCCTACTAGCGGGGGGGGATCCTACAATGAGCAGTTCTTC.